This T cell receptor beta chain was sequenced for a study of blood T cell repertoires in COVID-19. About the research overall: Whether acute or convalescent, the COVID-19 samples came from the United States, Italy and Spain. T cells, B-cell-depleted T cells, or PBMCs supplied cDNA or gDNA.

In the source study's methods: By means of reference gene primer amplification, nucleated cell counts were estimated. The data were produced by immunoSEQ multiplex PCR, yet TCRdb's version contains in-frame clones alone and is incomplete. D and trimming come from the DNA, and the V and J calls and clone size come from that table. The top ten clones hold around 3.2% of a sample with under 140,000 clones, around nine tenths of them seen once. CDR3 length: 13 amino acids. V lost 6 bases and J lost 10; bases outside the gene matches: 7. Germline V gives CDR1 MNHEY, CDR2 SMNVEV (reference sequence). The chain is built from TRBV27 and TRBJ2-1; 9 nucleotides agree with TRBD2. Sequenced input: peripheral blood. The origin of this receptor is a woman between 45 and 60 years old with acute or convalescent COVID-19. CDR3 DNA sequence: TGTGCCAGCAGAAGAGCGGGAGGTTGGGAGCAGTTCTTC. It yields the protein CASRRAGGWEQFF.